In its sample, the clone carrying this T cell receptor (beta chain) is medium-sized. This specimen belongs to a study of immune characterization of retroperitoneal liposarcoma. TCRdb re-called the PCR reads through MiXCR, storing one row per CDR3 protein. The sample gives some 10,000 distinct CDR3 sequences, around a third of which show up once; over 9.5% is in the top ten. V shed 0 bases and J shed 9 bases, with 12 bases lying between them. Germline lookup yields CDR1 MNHNY and CDR2 SVGAGI (reference sequence). This CDR3 comprises 14 residues. The clonotype originates from a female donor with retroperitoneal liposarcoma. Specimen: tumor tissue. The chain uses TRBV6-6 and TRBJ2-1; D possibly corresponds to TRBD1 (5 bases). CDR3 residues: CASSYSTVSFEQFF. The DNA of the CDR3 is TGTGCCAGCAGTTACTCGACAGTTAGCTTTGAGCAGTTCTTC.